Listed below are T cell receptor beta chains from one sample, sequenced in a study of regulatory T cells in long-lasting Graves disease. TCRdb independently ran MiXCR on the multiplex PCR reads; one entry per CDR3 protein. Seen here are approximately 350,000 distinct CDR3 sequences, 10% to 15% observed once, and the top ten hold approximately 20%. In addition, the sample was reused for a study of T cells in Graves' hyperthyroidism and ophthalmopathy.

Sequencing used peripheral blood mononuclear cells (PBMCs), obtained at new diagnosis, from a patient treated with antithyroid drugs. The receptors were sampled from a woman aged 18-35 years with Graves disease. Both conserved end residues are part of each CDR3. D genes are given only for firm matches. Only some rows state a clone size, as once, few, many or a class for expanded clones.

V gene,J gene,clone size,D gene,CDR3 DNA,CDR3 protein
TRBV2,TRBJ2-3,few,.,TGTGCCAGCAGTGGGGAGGCGGCAGATACGCAGTATTTT,CASSGEAADTQYF
TRBV12-3/TRBV12-4,TRBJ2-5,many,TRBD2,TGTGCCAGCAGTCTAAAGAGGGCTAGCGGGGAACCGACCCAGTACTTC,CASSLKRASGEPTQYF
TRBV6-1,TRBJ2-3,many,TRBD2,TGTGCCAGCAGTGGGACAGCTCTTGCGGGAGGCCCCACAGATACGCAGTATTTT,CASSGTALAGGPTDTQYF
TRBV18,TRBJ2-1,many,.,TGTGCCAGCTCCCCTGAATGGAGTGAGCAGTTCTTC,CASSPEWSEQFF
TRBV6-1,TRBJ1-2,many,.,TGTGCCAGCAGACCTTGGGGGAATGGCTACACCTTC,CASRPWGNGYTF
TRBV7-2,TRBJ1-2,many,.,TGTGCCAGCAGCTTAGTAGTTCGGGAGAGAAACTATGGCTACACCTTC,CASSLVVRERNYGYTF
TRBV29-1,TRBJ2-1,few,TRBD2,TGCAGCGTACGACTAGCGGTGGATGAGCAGTTCTTC,CSVRLAVDEQFF
TRBV27,TRBJ2-1,many,TRBD2,TGTGCCAGCAGTTTCCTGGGTAGCGGGAGTGAGCAGTTCTTC,CASSFLGSGSEQFF
TRBV9,TRBJ2-7,.,TRBD2,TGTGCCAGCAGCGTACAGCCACTAGCGGGACGTCTCTACGAGCAGTACTTC,CASSVQPLAGRLYEQYF
TRBV6-1,TRBJ1-5,few,.,TGTGCCAGCGGGTCTGGACAGCGAGTCAATCAGCCCCAGCATTTT,CASGSGQRVNQPQHF
TRBV12-3/TRBV12-4,TRBJ1-2,many,TRBD1,TGTGCCAGCAGTTTCGTCCATCAGGGGGCCCCCTACACCTTC,CASSFVHQGAPYTF
TRBV5-1,TRBJ2-1,.,TRBD2,TGCGCCAGCAGCTTCTTAGCGGGACCCTCCTACAATGAGCAGTTCTTC,CASSFLAGPSYNEQFF
TRBV18,TRBJ2-7,.,.,TGTGCCAGCTCACCACCGGGGAGGCGTTACGAGCAGTACTTC,CASSPPGRRYEQYF
TRBV11-2,TRBJ1-1,many,TRBD1,TGTGCCAGCAGCTTAGATCCCACAGGGGACCACACTGAAGCTTTCTTT,CASSLDPTGDHTEAFF
TRBV19,TRBJ1-5,.,TRBD1,TGTGCCAGTAGTATACCTCGGGGACAGGGGGCGGTCAGAGGGAATCAGCCCCAGCATTTT,CASSIPRGQGAVRGNQPQHF
TRBV27,TRBJ2-4,.,TRBD2,TGTGCCAGCAGCCCTAGCGGTCCCTTAAACATTCAGTACTTC,CASSPSGPLNIQYF
TRBV6-2/TRBV6-3,TRBJ2-5,many,TRBD2,TGTGCCAGCAGTTACTCGGCTAGCGGCCAAGAGACCCAGTACTTC,CASSYSASGQETQYF
TRBV28,TRBJ2-3,many,.,TGTGCCAGCAGTTTACAGGGGGGGGATACGCAGTATTTT,CASSLQGGDTQYF
TRBV10-3,TRBJ2-2,.,TRBD1,TGTGCCATCAGTGAGACCGCGACAGGGGTCGGTAACACCGGGGAGCTGTTTTTT,CAISETATGVGNTGELFF
TRBV12-3/TRBV12-4,TRBJ2-2,many,TRBD1,TGTGCCAGCAGCCACCAGGGTGTTCCGGGACAGGCCCGCACCGGGGAGCTGTTTTTT,CASSHQGVPGQARTGELFF
TRBV20-1,TRBJ2-5,few,TRBD2,TGCAGTGCCCCACCCAGCGGGAGGTCCCAAGAGACCCAGTACTTC,CSAPPSGRSQETQYF
TRBV6-2/TRBV6-3,TRBJ1-1,few,.,TGTGCCAGTTCGGGACGTTTGAACACTGAAGCTTTCTTT,CASSGRLNTEAFF
TRBV7-9,TRBJ2-2,.,.,TGTGCCAGCAGCCTCTTTGTGGGGTACACCGGGGAGCTGTTTTTT,CASSLFVGYTGELFF
TRBV12-3/TRBV12-4,TRBJ2-2,many,TRBD2,TGTGCCAGCAGCTTGGAACTAGCGGGAGGGACCGGGGAGCTGTTTTTT,CASSLELAGGTGELFF
TRBV20-1,TRBJ2-7,many,TRBD2,TGCAGTGCTAGAGCTGGTGCGGGGAGCGGGAGGCCCCCCTACGAGCAGTACTTC,CSARAGAGSGRPPYEQYF
TRBV5-1,TRBJ2-1,many,.,TGCGCCAGCAGCTTCGGACCAGACAATGAGCAGTTCTTC,CASSFGPDNEQFF
TRBV12-3/TRBV12-4,TRBJ2-1,many,TRBD1,TGTGCCAGCAGTGCTCCGGGACAGGGGAGGAATGAGCAGTTCTTC,CASSAPGQGRNEQFF
TRBV27,TRBJ2-2,.,.,TGTGCCAGCAGGGTTAGGACCACCGGGGAGCTGTTTTTT,CASRVRTTGELFF
TRBV20-1,TRBJ1-2,many,TRBD1,TGCAGTGCCACGGGACAGGGCGAGTTGCAGGGCTACACCTTC,CSATGQGELQGYTF
TRBV20-1,TRBJ2-1,.,TRBD2,TGCAGTGCGCCGATAGCGGGATTGGGTGAGCCGTCCTTC,CSAPIAGLGEPSF
TRBV28,TRBJ2-1,many,TRBD1,TGTGCCAGCAGTTGGGACCCCCGGGACAGGGTCAACAATGAGCAGTTCTTC,CASSWDPRDRVNNEQFF
TRBV7-2,TRBJ1-2,many,.,TGTGCCAGCAGACATGATGCCCGCTATAACTATGGCTACACCTTC,CASRHDARYNYGYTF
TRBV20-1,TRBJ2-3,.,TRBD1,TGCAGTGCTAAGCAGACAGGGAGCACAGATACGCAGTATTTT,CSAKQTGSTDTQYF
TRBV25-1,TRBJ2-3,.,TRBD2,TGTGCCAGCAGTGATGGGACTAGCGGGGGGACCACAGATACGCAGTATTTT,CASSDGTSGGTTDTQYF
TRBV7-9,TRBJ2-3,few,.,TGTGCCAGCAGCCCCGCCTCCGGGGGCACAGATACGCAGTATTTT,CASSPASGGTDTQYF
TRBV27,TRBJ1-4,many,TRBD1,TGTGCCAGCAGTTTAATCCTCGGACAGGCTAATGAAAAACTGTTTTTT,CASSLILGQANEKLFF
TRBV3-1,TRBJ1-1,.,.,TGTGCCAGCAGACAAGCGGGTGACACTGAAGCTTTCTTT,CASRQAGDTEAFF